This T cell receptor (beta chain) was sequenced for a study of OX40 agonist ivuxolimab in advanced cancers. Whole-study context: Ivuxolimab doses were 0.01, 0.1, 0.3, 1.5, 3 or 10 mg/kg every 2 weeks.

Study-wide findings and caveats: Dose levels from 0.1 to 3.0 mg/kg saw CD4+ and CD8+ blood T cells expand clonally by week 6. Patients who responded partially at 0.1-3.0 mg/kg showed clonal expansion ranking among the lowest.

Note on this clone: Its specificity is unknown.

Produced via immunoSEQ multiplex PCR; TCRdb's table is partial and in-frame only. The sample has under 85,000 clones, more than 75% seen once; the top ten hold approximately 0.68%. Trimming removed 5 bases at V and 1 base at J, with 12 bases between. The CDR3 runs 15 residues. Germline CDR1 and CDR2: SNHLY and FYNNEI. The TCR was taken from an adult with an advanced solid tumor such as melanoma, head and neck, liver or kidney cancer. The sequencing here drew on CD4+ or CD8+ T cells sorted from blood, taken in a trial of the OX40 agonist ivuxolimab. The V call is TRBV2, the J call TRBJ1-5, with D possibly being TRBD1 (5 bases). The CDR3 region has the DNA TGTGCCAGCAGTTCTGACAGTTTAAGCAATCAGCCCCAGCATTTT. It specifies CASSSDSLSNQPQHF.